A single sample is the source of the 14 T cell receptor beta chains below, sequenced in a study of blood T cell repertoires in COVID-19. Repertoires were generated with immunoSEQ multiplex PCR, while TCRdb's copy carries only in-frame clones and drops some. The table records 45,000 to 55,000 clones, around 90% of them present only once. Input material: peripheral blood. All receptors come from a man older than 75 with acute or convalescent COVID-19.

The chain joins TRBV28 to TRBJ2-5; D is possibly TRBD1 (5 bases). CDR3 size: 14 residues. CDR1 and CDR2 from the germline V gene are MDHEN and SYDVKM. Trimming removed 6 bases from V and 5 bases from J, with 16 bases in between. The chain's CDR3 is CASRRGLSRETQYF. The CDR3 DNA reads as TGTGCCAGCAGAAGGGGTCTATCTCGTGAGACCCAGTACTTC. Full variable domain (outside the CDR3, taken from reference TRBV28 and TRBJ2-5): DVKVTQSSRYLVKRTGEKVFLECVQDMDHENMFWYRQDPGLGLRLIYFSYDVKMKEKGDIPEGYSVSREKKERFSLILESASTNQTSMYLCASRRGLSRETQYFGPGTRLLVL.

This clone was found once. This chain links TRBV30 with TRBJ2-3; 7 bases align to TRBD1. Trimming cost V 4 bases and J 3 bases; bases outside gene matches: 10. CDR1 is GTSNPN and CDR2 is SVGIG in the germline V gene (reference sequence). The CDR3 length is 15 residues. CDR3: CAWTPGRGYTDTQYF. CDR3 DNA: TGTGCCTGGACCCCGGGCAGGGGGTATACAGATACGCAGTATTTT. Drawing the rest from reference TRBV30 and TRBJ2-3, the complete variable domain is SQTIHQWPATLVQPVGSPLSLECTVEGTSNPNLYWYRQAAGRGLQLLFYSVGIGQISSEVPQNLSASRPQDRQFILSSKKLLLSDSGFYLCAWTPGRGYTDTQYFGPGTRLTVL.

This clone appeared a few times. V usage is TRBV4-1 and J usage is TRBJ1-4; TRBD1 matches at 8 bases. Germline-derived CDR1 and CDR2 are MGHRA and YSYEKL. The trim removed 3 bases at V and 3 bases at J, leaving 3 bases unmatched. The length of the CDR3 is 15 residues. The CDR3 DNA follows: TGCGCCAGCAGCCAGACACAGGGGGCTAATGAAAAACTGTTTTTT. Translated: CASSQTQGANEKLFF.

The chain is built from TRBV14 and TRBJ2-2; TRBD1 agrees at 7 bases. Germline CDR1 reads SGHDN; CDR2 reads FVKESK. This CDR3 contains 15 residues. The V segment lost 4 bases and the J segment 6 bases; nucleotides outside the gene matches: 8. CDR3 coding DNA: TGTGCCAGCAGCCGAGACAGGGTAAAGGCCGGGGAGCTGTTTTTT. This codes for CASSRDRVKAGELFF.

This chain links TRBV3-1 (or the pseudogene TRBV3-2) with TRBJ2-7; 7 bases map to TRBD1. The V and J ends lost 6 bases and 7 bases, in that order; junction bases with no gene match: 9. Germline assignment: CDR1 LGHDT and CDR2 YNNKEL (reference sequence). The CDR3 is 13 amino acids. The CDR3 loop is CASSRNRGGEQYF. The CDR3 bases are TGTGCCAGCAGTCGAAACAGGGGCGGGGAGCAGTACTTC.

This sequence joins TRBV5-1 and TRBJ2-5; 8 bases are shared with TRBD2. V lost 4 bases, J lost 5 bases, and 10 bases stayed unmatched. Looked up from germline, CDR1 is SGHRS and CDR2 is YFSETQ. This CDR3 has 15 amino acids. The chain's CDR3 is CASSPLAGMGETQYF. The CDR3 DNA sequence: TGCGCCAGCAGCCCTTTAGCGGGGATGGGCGAGACCCAGTACTTC.

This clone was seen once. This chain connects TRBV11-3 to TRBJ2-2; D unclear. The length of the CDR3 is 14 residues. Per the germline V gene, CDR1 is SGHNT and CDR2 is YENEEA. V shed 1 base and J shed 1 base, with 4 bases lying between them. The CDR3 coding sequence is TGTGCCAGCAGCTTAGTTCAGAACACCGGGGAGCTGTTTTTT. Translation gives CASSLVQNTGELFF.

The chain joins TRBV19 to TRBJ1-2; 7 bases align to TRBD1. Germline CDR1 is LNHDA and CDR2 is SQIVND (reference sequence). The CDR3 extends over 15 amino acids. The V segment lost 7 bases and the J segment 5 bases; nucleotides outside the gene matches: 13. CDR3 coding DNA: TGTGCCAGTACTCCAATGGAGGGGGCAGGGTATGGCTACACCTTC. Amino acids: CASTPMEGAGYGYTF.

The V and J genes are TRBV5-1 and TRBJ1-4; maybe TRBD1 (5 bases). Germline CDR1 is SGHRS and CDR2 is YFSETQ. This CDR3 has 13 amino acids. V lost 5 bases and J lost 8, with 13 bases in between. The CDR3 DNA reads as TGCGCCAGCAGACGAGGGGAGGGGGAAAAACTGTTTTTT. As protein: CASRRGEGEKLFF.

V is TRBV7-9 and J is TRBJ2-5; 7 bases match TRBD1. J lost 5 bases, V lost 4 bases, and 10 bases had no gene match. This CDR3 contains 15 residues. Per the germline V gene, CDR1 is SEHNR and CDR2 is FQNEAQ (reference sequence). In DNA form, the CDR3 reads TGTGCCAGCAGCTATCGACAGGGCGGGCAGGAGACCCAGTACTTC. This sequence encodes CASSYRQGGQETQYF.

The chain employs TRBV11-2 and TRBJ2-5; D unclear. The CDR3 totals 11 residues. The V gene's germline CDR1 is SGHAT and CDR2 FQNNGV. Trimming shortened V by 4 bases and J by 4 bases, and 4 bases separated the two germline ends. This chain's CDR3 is CASSSVETQYF. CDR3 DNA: TGTGCCAGCAGCTCTGTAGAGACCCAGTACTTC. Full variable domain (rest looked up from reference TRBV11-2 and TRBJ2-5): EAGVAQSPRYKIIEKRQSVAFWCNPISGHATLYWYQQILGQGPKLLIQFQNNGVVDDSQLPKDRFSAERLKGVDSTLKIQPAKLEDSAVYLCASSSVETQYFGPGTRLLVL.

Here the CDR3 reads CASSLVAGAYEQYF. In DNA form, the CDR3 reads TGCGCCAGCAGCTTGGTTGCAGGGGCCTACGAGCAGTACTTC. This chain joins TRBV5-1 and TRBJ2-7; D might be TRBD1 (6 bases). There are 14 residues in the CDR3. Between the trimmed V and J ends, which lost 0 bases and 2 bases, there was a span of 9 bases. The germline CDR1 and CDR2 sequences are SGHRS and YFSETQ.

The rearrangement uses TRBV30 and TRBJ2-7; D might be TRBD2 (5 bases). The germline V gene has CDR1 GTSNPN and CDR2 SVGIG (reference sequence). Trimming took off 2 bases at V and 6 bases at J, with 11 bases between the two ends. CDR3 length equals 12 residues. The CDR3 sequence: CAWSLSEGEQYF. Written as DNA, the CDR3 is TGTGCCTGGAGTCTTAGCGAGGGCGAGCAGTACTTC.

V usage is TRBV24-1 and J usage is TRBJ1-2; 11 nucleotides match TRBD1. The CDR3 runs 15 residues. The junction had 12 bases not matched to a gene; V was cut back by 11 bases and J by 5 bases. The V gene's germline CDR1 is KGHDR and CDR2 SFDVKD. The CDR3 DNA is TGTGCCATAGAGCTTCCGGGACAGGGGGGGTATGGCTACACCTTC. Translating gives CAIELPGQGGYGYTF.